This TCR beta chain appears in the sequencing data of a study of T cell repertoires in cytomegalovirus infection. About the research overall: HLA-C-restricted CMV epitopes, recently identified, and well-studied HLA-B-restricted ones were used by the study. Public signatures in TCR beta pointed to CMV infection and matching HLA type.

In germline, CDR1 is KGHDR, CDR2 SFDVKD. The CDR3 loop spans 15 amino acids. V lost 2 bases and J 1 base, leaving 9 bases between the germline ends. Study-wide points: HLA-C-restricted CMV clonotypes gave the most frequent clonotype in two of eight donors. Carriage of CMV together with the relevant HLA was identifiable through cumulative public TCR beta family frequency.

TCRdb independently ran MiXCR on the reads; one entry per CDR3 protein. The sample contains some 500,000 distinct CDR3 sequences, under 45% of which appear only once. This clonotype was picked up a small number of times. Its specificity is not known. The V and J genes are TRBV24-1 and TRBJ2-3, with D tentatively TRBD1 (5 bases). This receptor was taken from a human donor in good health (CMV status not recorded). Some clones in this sample may be carry-over from other donors' samples. Sequenced material: cultured PBMCs, taken from culture after CMV antigen stimulation. CDR3 protein: CATSDSGMGTDTQYF. The CDR3 DNA reads as TGTGCCACCAGTGATTCAGGGATGGGCACAGATACGCAGTATTTT.